This TCR beta chain was documented in a study of blood T cell repertoires in COVID-19. The data were produced by immunoSEQ multiplex PCR, yet TCRdb's version contains in-frame clones alone and is incomplete. The sample lists hundreds of thousands of clones; roughly 90% were seen once. CDR3 length equals 14 residues. Germline assignment: CDR1 MNHEY and CDR2 SVGAGI. V was trimmed by 5 bases and J by 0 bases, leaving 8 bases between them. This sequence was found in a woman in her twenties or thirties with COVID-19, enrolled during active disease. This sequence joins TRBV6-5 and TRBJ1-3; D gene ambiguous. The source material was peripheral blood. The CDR3 DNA follows: TGTGCCAGCAGTCCAGGCTTCTCTGGAAACACCATATATTTT. It yields the protein CASSPGFSGNTIYF.